One sample yielded the 2 T cell receptor beta chains listed below, sequenced in a study of cytomegalovirus exposure and HLA in healthy donors (dated by TCRdb to the late 2010s). Library preparation used the immunoSEQ multiplex PCR assay. For the multiplex PCR, a mixture combining 60 forward primers for TCR Vbeta segments and 13 reverse primers for TCR Jbeta segments was used. This is the immuneACCESS table as TCRdb keeps it, with only in-frame sequences that have V and J called. A part of the clones is gone; compared with another copy, unresolved V genes explain less than half, and the rest is unexplained. The sample data list about 150,000 clones, and 55% to 80% of these were observed just once. 2% to 3% of the sample is held by the ten biggest clonotypes. Specimen: PBMCs. The source of these receptors is a woman in her 40s in good health and CMV-seronegative.

The rearrangement links TRBV7-3 to TRBJ2-2; 11 nucleotides agree with TRBD2. The CDR3 contains 15 residues. J gave up 3 bases and V 3 bases, and 0 bases lay outside the gene matches. Germline values: CDR1 SGHTA, CDR2 FQGTGA. Here the CDR3 reads CASSLTSGDTGELFF. The CDR3 DNA reads TGTGCCAGCAGCTTGACTAGCGGGGACACCGGGGAGCTGTTTTTT.

This sequence joins TRBV6-5 and TRBJ1-1; possibly TRBD1 for D (5 bases). The CDR3 is 13 amino acids. The V and J ends lost 6 bases and 3 bases respectively, with 11 bases between them. Germline lookup yields CDR1 MNHEY and CDR2 SVGAGI. CDR3 sequence (DNA): TGTGCCAGCAGACAGACGGGGGACACTGAAGCTTTCTTT. Translation gives CASRQTGDTEAFF.